What follows describes a single T cell receptor (beta chain). Its antigen is undetermined. The data belong to a study of T cell repertoires in cytomegalovirus infection. Study-level information: TCR beta signatures that were public indicated CMV infection and matching HLA type.

TCRdb ran MiXCR on the reads and lists one entry per CDR3 protein. The data hold about 25,000 distinct CDR3 sequences, with about 23% observed a single time. Germline loops: CDR1 DFQATT, CDR2 SNEGSKA (reference sequence). The CDR3 covers 13 residues. V was clipped by 0 bases and J by 4 bases, with 10 bases between them. The rearrangement uses TRBV20-1 and TRBJ2-7, with D possibly being TRBD1 (6 bases). Material: CD8+ T cells from cultured PBMCs, obtained from culture after CMV antigen stimulation. The receptor was derived from a human donor in good health (CMV status not recorded). Some clones in this sample may be carry-over from other donors' samples. CDR3: CSARDEGQYEQYF. The CDR3 nucleotides are TGCAGTGCTAGAGACGAAGGACAGTACGAGCAGTACTTC.